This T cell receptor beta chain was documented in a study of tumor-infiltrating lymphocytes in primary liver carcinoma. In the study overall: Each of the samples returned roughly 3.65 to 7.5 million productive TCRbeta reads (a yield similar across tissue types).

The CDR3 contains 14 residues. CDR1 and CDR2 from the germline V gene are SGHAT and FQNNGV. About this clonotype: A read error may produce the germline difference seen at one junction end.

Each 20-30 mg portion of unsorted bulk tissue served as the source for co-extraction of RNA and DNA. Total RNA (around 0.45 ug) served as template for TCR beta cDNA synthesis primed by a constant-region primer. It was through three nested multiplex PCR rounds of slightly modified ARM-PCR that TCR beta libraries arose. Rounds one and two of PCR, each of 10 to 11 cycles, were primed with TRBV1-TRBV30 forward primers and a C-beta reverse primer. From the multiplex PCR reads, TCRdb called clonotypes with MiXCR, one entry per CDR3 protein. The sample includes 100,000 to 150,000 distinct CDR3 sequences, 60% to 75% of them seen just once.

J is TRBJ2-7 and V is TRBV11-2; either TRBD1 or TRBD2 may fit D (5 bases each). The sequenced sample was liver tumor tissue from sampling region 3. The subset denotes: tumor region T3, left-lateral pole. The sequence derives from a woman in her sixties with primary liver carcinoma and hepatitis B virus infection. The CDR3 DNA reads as TGTGTCAGCGCAGCTTACCGGGGCGCCTACGAGCAATACTTC. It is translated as CVSAAYRGAYEQYF. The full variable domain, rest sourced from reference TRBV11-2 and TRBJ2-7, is EAGVAQSPRYKIIEKRQSVAFWCNPISGHATLYWYQQILGQGPKLLIQFQNNGVVDDSQLPKDRFSAERLKGVDSTLKIQPAKLEDSAVYLCVSAAYRGAYEQYFGPGTRLTVT.